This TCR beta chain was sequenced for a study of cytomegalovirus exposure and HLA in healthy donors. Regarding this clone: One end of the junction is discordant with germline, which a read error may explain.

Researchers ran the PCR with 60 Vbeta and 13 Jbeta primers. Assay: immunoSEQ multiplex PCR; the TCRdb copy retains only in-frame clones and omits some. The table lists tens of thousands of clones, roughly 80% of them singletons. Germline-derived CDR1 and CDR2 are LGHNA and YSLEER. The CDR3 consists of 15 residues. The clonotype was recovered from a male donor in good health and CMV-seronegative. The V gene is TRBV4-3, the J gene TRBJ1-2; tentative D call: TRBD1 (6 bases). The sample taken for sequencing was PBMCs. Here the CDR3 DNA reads TGCGCCAGCAGCCCCGACTATAACCAGGGGCATGGCTACCCCTTC. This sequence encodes CASSPDYNQGHGYPF.